These 23 T cell receptor beta chains share one sample of origin, sequenced in a study of blood T cell repertoires in COVID-19. Method: immunoSEQ multiplex PCR; TCRdb's copy keeps in-frame clones and lacks some. This sample carries roughly 280,000 clones, roughly nine tenths of them seen once, and the ten largest clones take 2% to 2.5%. Sequencing was carried out using peripheral blood. The receptors come from a woman between 50 and 59 years old who had recovered from COVID-19.

The chain combines TRBV30 with TRBJ2-7, with 11 bases matching TRBD2. CDR3 length: 16 amino acids. From germline, CDR1 is GTSNPN and CDR2 SVGIG (reference sequence). V lost 2 bases, J lost 0 bases, and 6 bases stayed unmatched. CDR3 amino acids: CAWSSSGGMSSYEQYF. CDR3 DNA sequence: TGTGCCTGGAGTTCTAGCGGGGGGATGAGCTCCTACGAGCAGTACTTC.

The chain couples TRBV11-2 to TRBJ2-7, with D possibly matching TRBD1 (5 bases). CDR1 is SGHAT, CDR2 FQNNGV, per germline. The CDR3 has 15 residues. Trimming left V 3 bases short and J 1 base short, with 13 bases between. CDR3 loop: CASSLGPSSSYEQYF. In DNA, the CDR3 is TGTGCCAGCAGCTTGGGGCCTTCGAGTTCCTACGAGCAGTACTTC.

The chain has TRBV28 and TRBJ2-6; D ambiguous. CDR3 length: 15 residues. V was pared by 4 bases and J by 0 bases, with 7 bases between. From germline, CDR1 is MDHEN and CDR2 SYDVKM. DNA of the CDR3: TGTGCCAGCAGTTCTTCAGGCTCTGGGGCCAACGTCCTGACTTTC. Its translation is CASSSSGSGANVLTF. Based on the CDR3 plus reference TRBV28 and TRBJ2-6, the full variable domain is DVKVTQSSRYLVKRTGEKVFLECVQDMDHENMFWYRQDPGLGLRLIYFSYDVKMKEKGDIPEGYSVSREKKERFSLILESASTNQTSMYLCASSSSGSGANVLTFGAGSRLTVL.

CDR3 in amino acids: CASSSPFPGQAYNEQFF. CDR3 bases: TGTGCCAGCAGCTCGCCTTTTCCGGGACAGGCCTACAATGAGCAGTTCTTC. This chain connects TRBV11-2 to TRBJ2-1, with 8 bases matching TRBD1. This CDR3 is built from 17 residues. The V segment lost 4 bases and the J segment 2 bases; nucleotides outside the gene matches: 10. The germline V gene has CDR1 SGHAT and CDR2 FQNNGV.

In nucleotides, the CDR3 is TGTGCCAGCTCACCGGAGAGGACTAGCCAGCAGTTCTTC. Translation: CASSPERTSQQFF. The chain couples TRBV18 to TRBJ2-1, with 8 bases fitting TRBD2. CDR3 length: 13 residues. Unmatched junction bases numbered 6, after V lost 3 bases and J lost 11 bases. Germline values: CDR1 KGHSH, CDR2 LQKENI.

V is TRBV9 and J is TRBJ1-1, with D perhaps matching TRBD1 (5 bases). The CDR3 has 15 amino acids. CDR1 SGDLS and CDR2 YYNGEE come from the germline V gene. V was cut by 0 bases and J by 4 bases, with 13 bases left in between. CDR3 sequence: CASSVVVGASTEAFF. CDR3 DNA sequence: TGTGCCAGCAGCGTAGTAGTAGGGGCATCCACTGAAGCTTTCTTT.

The rearrangement uses TRBV7-6 and TRBJ2-7; possible D gene TRBD2, 6 bases. Deletions cut 0 bases from V and 5 bases from J, with 11 bases between. The CDR3 covers 14 residues. CDR1 SGHVS and CDR2 FNYEAQ come from the germline V gene. The CDR3 loop is CASSLAGGSHEQYF. CDR3 bases: TGTGCCAGCAGCTTAGCGGGAGGTTCCCACGAGCAGTACTTC.

The gene calls are TRBV10-3 and TRBJ1-2; D might be TRBD1 (6 bases). V lost 2 bases and J lost 8, with 15 bases in between. Germline-derived CDR1 and CDR2 are ENHRY and SYGVKD. The CDR3 runs to 14 residues. The CDR3 here is CAISEDSTGLGYTF. For the CDR3, the DNA is TGTGCCATCAGTGAGGACTCGACAGGTTTGGGCTACACCTTC.

V is TRBV19 and J is TRBJ1-1; D might be TRBD1 (6 bases). With 3 bases removed from V and 5 bases from J, the gap between germline ends came to 10 bases. Looked up from germline, CDR1 is LNHDA and CDR2 is SQIVND (reference sequence). The CDR3 runs to 13 residues. CDR3 sequence: CASSMGAGTEAFF. DNA for the CDR3: TGTGCCAGTAGTATGGGGGCTGGGACTGAAGCTTTCTTT.

The J gene is TRBJ1-2, the V gene TRBV19; the D gene is possibly TRBD1 (6 bases). This CDR3 is built from 16 residues. Germline loops: CDR1 LNHDA, CDR2 SQIVND (reference sequence). V was clipped by 6 bases and J by 4 bases, with 21 bases between them. CDR3 in amino acids: CASSSRDDRPLYGYTF. The CDR3, as DNA: TGTGCCAGTAGCAGCCGCGACGACAGGCCTCTCTATGGCTACACCTTC.

J is TRBJ1-1 and V is TRBV3-1 (or the pseudogene TRBV3-2); 8 bases are shared with TRBD1. Germline trimming cut 4 bases from V and 8 bases from J; bases unmatched to any gene: 6. The CDR3 length is 13 residues. Per germline, CDR1 LGHDT and CDR2 YNNKEL (reference sequence). The CDR3, as DNA: TGTGCCAGCAGCCTCTGGACAGGGCGCGAAGCTTTCTTT. Amino acids: CASSLWTGREAFF.

The J gene is TRBJ1-6, the V gene TRBV6-5; 8 bases agree with TRBD1. The V and J ends lost 5 bases and 14 bases, in that order; junction bases with no gene match: 11. Germline CDR1 MNHEY, CDR2 SVGAGI. This CDR3 contains 14 residues. CDR3 bases: TGTGCCAGCAGTACCGACAGGGGACGACTCACCCTCCACTTT. Translating it yields CASSTDRGRLTLHF.

The chain links TRBV5-1 to TRBJ2-2; D is possibly TRBD2 (6 bases). This CDR3 has 16 amino acids. V gave up 1 base and J gave up 0 bases, with 10 bases separating them. The germline V gene has CDR1 SGHRS and CDR2 YFSETQ. CDR3 coding DNA: TGCGCCAGCAGCTTGCTTGGCGGGACGAACACCGGGGAGCTGTTTTTT. It yields the protein CASSLLGGTNTGELFF.

The chain recombines TRBV7-2 with TRBJ2-7, with TRBD2 matching 9 bases. Germline V gene sequence: CDR1 SGHTA, CDR2 FQGNSA. This CDR3 is built from 15 residues. J gave up 2 bases and V 5 bases, and 7 bases lay outside the gene matches. CDR3 in DNA: TGTGCCAGCAGCCAGACTAGCGGAGACACCTACGAGCAGTACTTC. Translated, it gives CASSQTSGDTYEQYF.

As to this clone: The same CDR3 also results from other DNA sequences found in this sample. The V call is TRBV5-1, the J call TRBJ1-2; 7 nucleotides align to TRBD1. The ends lost 4 bases at V and 3 bases at J; junction bases unmatched: 3. There are 13 residues in the CDR3. Germline V gene lookup returns CDR1 SGHRS and CDR2 YFSETQ. The CDR3 DNA reads TGCGCCAGCAGCCTCGACAGGGACTATGGCTACACCTTC. It is translated as CASSLDRDYGYTF.

This chain connects TRBV19 to TRBJ1-5; TRBD1 agrees at 8 bases. The junction had 8 bases not matched to a gene; V was cut back by 0 bases and J by 7 bases. This CDR3 is built from 16 residues. From germline, CDR1 is LNHDA and CDR2 SQIVND (reference sequence). CDR3 residues: CASSIDGGQGWQPQHF. The CDR3 bases are TGTGCCAGTAGTATAGATGGAGGACAGGGCTGGCAGCCCCAGCATTTT.

The chain employs TRBV30 and TRBJ1-1; no clear D gene. The germline V and J ends were trimmed by 7 bases and 6 bases, with 9 bases remaining between them. The CDR3 loop spans 10 amino acids. Germline assignment: CDR1 GTSNPN and CDR2 SVGIG (reference sequence). The CDR3 nucleotides are TGTGCCTACACGGAGTCTGAAGCTTTCTTT. It is translated as CAYTESEAFF.

The CDR3: CSASGLAANEQFF. The CDR3 coding sequence is TGCAGTGCTAGTGGACTAGCGGCAAATGAGCAGTTCTTC. The V gene is TRBV20-1, the J gene TRBJ2-1; 10 bases agree with TRBD2. Unmatched junction bases numbered 3, after V lost 3 bases and J lost 7 bases. Germline lookup yields CDR1 DFQATT and CDR2 SNEGSKA (reference sequence). CDR3 length equals 13 residues.

V usage is TRBV6-5 and J usage is TRBJ1-2, with D maybe TRBD1 (6 bases). CDR3 length equals 15 residues. CDR1 MNHEY and CDR2 SVGAGI come from the germline V gene. V was cut by 8 bases and J by 1 base, with 17 bases left in between. This CDR3 reads CASLLDGGLNYGYTF. As DNA, the CDR3 is TGTGCCAGCCTTCTTGACGGGGGGCTTAACTATGGCTACACCTTC.

The chain is built from TRBV6-2 or TRBV6-3 and TRBJ2-2; TRBD2 matches at 11 bases. Germline CDR1 MNHEY, CDR2 SVGEGT. The CDR3 runs to 15 residues. Trimming cost V 6 bases and J 4 bases; bases outside gene matches: 4. The CDR3 bases are TGTGCCAGCAGCCTTAGCGGGAGGGCCACCGGGGAGCTGTTTTTT. Translating gives CASSLSGRATGELFF.

V gene TRBV19 combines with J gene TRBJ1-2; 8 bases line up with TRBD1. This CDR3 region has 14 residues. Unmatched junction bases numbered 6, after V lost 5 bases and J lost 4 bases. CDR1 and CDR2 from the germline V gene are LNHDA and SQIVND (reference sequence). CDR3 amino acids: CASSRDRRPYGYTF. The CDR3, as DNA: TGTGCCAGTAGTCGGGACAGGCGGCCCTATGGCTACACCTTC.

The chain is built from TRBV5-5 and TRBJ2-3; TRBD2 matches at 14 bases. This CDR3 region has 17 residues. Germline values: CDR1 SGHKS, CDR2 YYEKEE (reference sequence). With 0 bases clipped from V and 6 bases from J, the junction kept 6 bases outside the gene matches. CDR3 sequence (DNA): TGTGCCAGCAGCTTGGGACTAGCGGGGGGGCCGAGGGATACGCAGTATTTT. This sequence encodes CASSLGLAGGPRDTQYF.

The table lists this clone with a few counts. The V and J genes are TRBV25-1 and TRBJ1-1; 7 bases agree with TRBD1. The CDR3 runs 15 residues. From germline, CDR1 is MGHDK and CDR2 SYGVNS. Trimming removed 0 bases from V and 5 bases from J; junction bases left unmatched: 6. The CDR3 DNA reads TGTGCCAGCAGTGAATATAAAGGGGGCCTTACTGAAGCTTTCTTT. Protein sequence: CASSEYKGGLTEAFF.